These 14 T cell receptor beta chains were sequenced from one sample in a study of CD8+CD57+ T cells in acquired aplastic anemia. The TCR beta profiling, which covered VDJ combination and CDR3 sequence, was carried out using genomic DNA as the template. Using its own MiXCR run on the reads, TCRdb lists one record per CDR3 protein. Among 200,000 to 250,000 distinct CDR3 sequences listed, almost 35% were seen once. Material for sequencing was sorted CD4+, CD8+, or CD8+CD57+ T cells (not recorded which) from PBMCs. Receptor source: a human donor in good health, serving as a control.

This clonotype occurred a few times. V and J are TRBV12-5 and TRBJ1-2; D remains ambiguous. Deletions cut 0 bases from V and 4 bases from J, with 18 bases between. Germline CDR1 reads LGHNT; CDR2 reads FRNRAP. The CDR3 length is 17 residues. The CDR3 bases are TGTGCTAGTGGTTTGGTACTTGACCGGTCCGGTAGCTATGGCTACACCTTC. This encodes CASGLVLDRSGSYGYTF.

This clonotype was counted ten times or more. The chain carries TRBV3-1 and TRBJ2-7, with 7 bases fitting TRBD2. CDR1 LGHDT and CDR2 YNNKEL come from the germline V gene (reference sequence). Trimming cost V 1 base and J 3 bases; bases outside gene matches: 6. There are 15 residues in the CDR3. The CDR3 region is CASSQAGGSGYEQYF. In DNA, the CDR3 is TGTGCCAGCAGCCAAGCGGGCGGGAGCGGCTACGAGCAGTACTTC.

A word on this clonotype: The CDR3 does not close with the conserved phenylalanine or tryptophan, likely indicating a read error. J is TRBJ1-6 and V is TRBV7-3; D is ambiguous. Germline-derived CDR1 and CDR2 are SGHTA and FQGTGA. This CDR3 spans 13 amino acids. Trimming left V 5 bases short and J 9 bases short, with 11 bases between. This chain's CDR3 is CASSQSPVSPLHL. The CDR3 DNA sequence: TGTGCCAGCAGCCAGAGTCCGGTTTCACCCCTCCACCTT.

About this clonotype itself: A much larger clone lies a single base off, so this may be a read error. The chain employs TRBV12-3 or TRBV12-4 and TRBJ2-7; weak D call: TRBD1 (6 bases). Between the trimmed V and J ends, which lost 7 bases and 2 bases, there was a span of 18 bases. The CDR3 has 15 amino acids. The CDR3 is CASTDRTEDTYEQYF. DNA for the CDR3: TGTGCCAGCACCGACCGGACAGAAGACACCTACGAGCAGTACTTC.

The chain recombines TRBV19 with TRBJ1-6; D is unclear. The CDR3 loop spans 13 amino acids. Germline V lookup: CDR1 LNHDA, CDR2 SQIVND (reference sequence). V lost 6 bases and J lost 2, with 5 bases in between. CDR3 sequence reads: CASRDTYNSPLHF. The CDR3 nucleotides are TGTGCCAGTAGAGATACCTATAATTCACCCCTCCACTTT. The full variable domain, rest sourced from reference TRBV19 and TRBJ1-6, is DGGITQSPKYLFRKEGQNVTLSCEQNLNHDAMYWYRQDPGQGLRLIYYSQIVNDFQKGDIAEGYSVSREKKESFPLTVTSAQKNPTAFYLCASRDTYNSPLHFGNGTRLTVT.

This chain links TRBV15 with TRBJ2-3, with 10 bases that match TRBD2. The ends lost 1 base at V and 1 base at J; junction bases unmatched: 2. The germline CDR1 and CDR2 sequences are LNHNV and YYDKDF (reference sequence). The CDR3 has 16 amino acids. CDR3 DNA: TGTGCCACCAGCAGAGGAACTAGCGGGGGCACAGATACGCAGTATTTT. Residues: CATSRGTSGGTDTQYF.

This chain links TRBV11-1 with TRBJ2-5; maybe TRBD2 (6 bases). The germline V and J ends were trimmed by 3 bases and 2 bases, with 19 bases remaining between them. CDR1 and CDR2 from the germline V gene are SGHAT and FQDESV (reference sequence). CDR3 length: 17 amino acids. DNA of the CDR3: TGTGCCAGCAGCTTTCTAGGTGCTAGCGTACTACAAGAGACCCAGTACTTC. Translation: CASSFLGASVLQETQYF. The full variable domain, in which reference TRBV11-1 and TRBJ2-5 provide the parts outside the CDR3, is EAEVAQSPRYKITEKSQAVAFWCDPISGHATLYWYRQILGQGPELLVQFQDESVVDDSQLPKDRFSAERLKGVDSTLKIQPAELGDSAMYLCASSFLGASVLQETQYFGPGTRLLVL.

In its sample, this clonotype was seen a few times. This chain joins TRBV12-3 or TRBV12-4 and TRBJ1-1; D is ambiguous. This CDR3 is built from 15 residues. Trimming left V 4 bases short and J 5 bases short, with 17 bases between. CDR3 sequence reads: CASSSDEWAWTEAFF. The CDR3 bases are TGTGCCAGCAGTTCGGATGAGTGGGCTTGGACTGAAGCTTTCTTT.

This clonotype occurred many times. As DNA, the CDR3 is TGCAGCGCCTCGAACGGTCCCGAGCAGCCCCAGCATTTT. Protein sequence: CSASNGPEQPQHF. The chain has TRBV29-1 and TRBJ1-5; no reliable D call. Germline CDR1 and CDR2: SQVTM and ANQGSEA. Trimming stripped 7 bases from V and 7 bases from J, with 17 bases between. The CDR3 has 13 amino acids.

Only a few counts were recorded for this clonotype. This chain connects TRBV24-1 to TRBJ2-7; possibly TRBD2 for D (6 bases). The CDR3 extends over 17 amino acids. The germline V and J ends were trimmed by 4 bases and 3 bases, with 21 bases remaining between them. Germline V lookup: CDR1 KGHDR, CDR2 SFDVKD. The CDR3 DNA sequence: TGTGCCACCAGTGAGGCCGGGACTCGTTCCTTTGTCTACGAGCAGTACTTC. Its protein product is CATSEAGTRSFVYEQYF.

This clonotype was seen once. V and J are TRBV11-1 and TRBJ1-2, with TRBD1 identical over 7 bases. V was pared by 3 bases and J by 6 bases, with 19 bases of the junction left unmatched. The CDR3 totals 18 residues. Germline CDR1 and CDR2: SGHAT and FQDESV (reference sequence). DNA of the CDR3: TGTGCCAGCAGCTTCCTCGGGGAGGGGGCGGTAGGACCCCATGGCTACACCTTC. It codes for CASSFLGEGAVGPHGYTF.

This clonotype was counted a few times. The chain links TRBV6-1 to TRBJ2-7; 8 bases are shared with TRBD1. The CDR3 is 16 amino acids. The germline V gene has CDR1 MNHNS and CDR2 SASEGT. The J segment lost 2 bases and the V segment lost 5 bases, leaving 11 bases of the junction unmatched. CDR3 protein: CASSTRQGFEAYEQYF. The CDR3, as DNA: TGTGCCAGCAGTACTAGACAGGGGTTTGAAGCCTACGAGCAGTACTTC.

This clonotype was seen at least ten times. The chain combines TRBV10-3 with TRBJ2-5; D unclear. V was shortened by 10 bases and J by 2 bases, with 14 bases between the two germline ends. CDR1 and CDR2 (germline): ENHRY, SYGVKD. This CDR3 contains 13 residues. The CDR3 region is CATCRAEQETQYF. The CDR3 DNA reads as TGTGCCACCTGCCGGGCAGAACAAGAGACCCAGTACTTC.

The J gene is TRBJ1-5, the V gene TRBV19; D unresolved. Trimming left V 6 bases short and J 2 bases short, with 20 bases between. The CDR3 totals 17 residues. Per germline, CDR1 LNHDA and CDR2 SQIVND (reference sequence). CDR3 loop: CASRRIFEFSGNQPQHF. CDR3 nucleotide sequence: TGTGCCAGTAGAAGAATTTTCGAGTTTTCGGGCAATCAGCCCCAGCATTTT.